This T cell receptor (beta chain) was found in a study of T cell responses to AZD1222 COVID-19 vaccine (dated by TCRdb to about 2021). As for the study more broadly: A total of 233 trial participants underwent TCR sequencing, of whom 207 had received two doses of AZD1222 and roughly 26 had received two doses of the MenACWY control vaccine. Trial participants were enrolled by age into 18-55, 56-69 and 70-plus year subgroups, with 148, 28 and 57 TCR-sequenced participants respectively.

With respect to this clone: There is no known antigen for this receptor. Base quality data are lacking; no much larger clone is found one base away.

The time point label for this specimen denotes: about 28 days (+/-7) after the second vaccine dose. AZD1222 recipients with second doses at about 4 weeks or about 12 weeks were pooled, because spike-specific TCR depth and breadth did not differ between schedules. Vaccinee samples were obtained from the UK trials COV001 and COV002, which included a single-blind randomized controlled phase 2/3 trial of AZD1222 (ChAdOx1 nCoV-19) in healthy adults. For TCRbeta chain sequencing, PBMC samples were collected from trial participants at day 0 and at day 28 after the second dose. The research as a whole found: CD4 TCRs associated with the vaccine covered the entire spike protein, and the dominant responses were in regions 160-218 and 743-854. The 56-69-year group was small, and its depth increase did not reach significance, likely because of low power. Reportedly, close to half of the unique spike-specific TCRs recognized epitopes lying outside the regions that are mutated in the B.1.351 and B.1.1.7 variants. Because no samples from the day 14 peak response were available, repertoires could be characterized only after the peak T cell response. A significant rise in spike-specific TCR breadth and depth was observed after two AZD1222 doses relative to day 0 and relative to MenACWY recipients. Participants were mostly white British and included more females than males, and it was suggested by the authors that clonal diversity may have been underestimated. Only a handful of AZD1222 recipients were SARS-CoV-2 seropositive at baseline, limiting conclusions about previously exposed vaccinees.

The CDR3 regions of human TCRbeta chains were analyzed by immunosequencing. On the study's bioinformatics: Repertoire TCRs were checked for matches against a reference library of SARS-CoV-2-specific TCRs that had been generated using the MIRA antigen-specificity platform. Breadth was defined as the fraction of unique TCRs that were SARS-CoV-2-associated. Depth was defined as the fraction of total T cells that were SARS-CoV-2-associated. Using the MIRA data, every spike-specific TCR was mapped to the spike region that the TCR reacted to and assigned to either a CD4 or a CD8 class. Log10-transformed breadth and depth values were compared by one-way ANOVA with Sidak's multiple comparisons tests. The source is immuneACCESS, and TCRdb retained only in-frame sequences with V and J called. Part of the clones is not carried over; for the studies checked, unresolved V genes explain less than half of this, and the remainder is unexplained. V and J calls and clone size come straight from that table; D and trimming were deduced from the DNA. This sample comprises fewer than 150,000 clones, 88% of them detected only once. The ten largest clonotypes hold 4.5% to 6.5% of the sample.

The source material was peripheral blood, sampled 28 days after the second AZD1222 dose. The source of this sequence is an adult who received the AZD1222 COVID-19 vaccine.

CDR3 protein: CASSLSELPTF. In nucleotides, the sequence is TGTGCCAGCAGTTTAAGTGAGCTCCCGACCTTC. The V and J segments used are TRBV12-3 or TRBV12-4 and TRBJ1-2, with the identity of the D gene unclear. Trimming removed 2 bases from V and 14 bases from J, leaving 12 bases between the germline ends. The CDR3 covers 11 residues, taking in both the cysteine and the phenylalanine. CDR3 DNA is the only sequence kept; it has 33 bases, read in frame from the first base.